This TCR beta chain appears in the sequencing data of a study of T cells after yellow fever vaccination. Broader study findings: After the booster, about 95% of CD4 and more than 85% of CD8 primary-response clones were re-detected. Clonotypes found in both CD4 and CD8 compartments made up a small share.

Comment on this clonotype: As yet, its antigen is unknown.

MiXCR was run by TCRdb on the 5' RACE reads, yielding one entry per CDR3 protein. The table includes hundreds of thousands of distinct CDR3 sequences, roughly 17% detected once. This clonotype originated in a man aged 18 to 35 who received the YFV17D yellow fever vaccine. The source was PBMCs, collected 5 days after the first yellow fever vaccination.

The CDR3 DNA is TGTGCCAGCAGACGTCCGGGACAGGGTAACACCGGGGAGCTGTTTTTT. Encoded protein: CASRRPGQGNTGELFF. The chain combines TRBV6-2 or TRBV6-3 with TRBJ2-2; 9 bases match TRBD1. V shed 6 bases and J 2 bases; nucleotides not matched to a gene: 7. The CDR3 sequence is 16 residues long. Germline CDR1 and CDR2: MNHEY and SVGEGT.